This TCR beta chain stems from a study of T cell changes during pregnancy in multiple sclerosis. V was clipped by 7 bases and J by 1 base, with 22 bases between them. Germline assignment: CDR1 SQVTM and CDR2 ANQGSEA. The CDR3 covers 16 residues. Sequencing used immunoSEQ multiplex PCR; TCRdb keeps in-frame clones, though not all of them. Of approximately 88,000 clones in the sample, nearly 95% are singletons; the top ten hold around 1%. The sequencing used peripheral blood, collected in the second trimester of pregnancy. The receptor was isolated from a female donor with multiple sclerosis, enrolled in a pregnancy study. The chain employs TRBV29-1 and TRBJ1-1, with a possible D match to TRBD1 (6 bases). CDR3 sequence reads: CSAEGLQVGANTEAFF. The DNA of the CDR3 is TGCAGCGCCGAGGGTCTACAGGTGGGGGCGAACACTGAAGCTTTCTTT.